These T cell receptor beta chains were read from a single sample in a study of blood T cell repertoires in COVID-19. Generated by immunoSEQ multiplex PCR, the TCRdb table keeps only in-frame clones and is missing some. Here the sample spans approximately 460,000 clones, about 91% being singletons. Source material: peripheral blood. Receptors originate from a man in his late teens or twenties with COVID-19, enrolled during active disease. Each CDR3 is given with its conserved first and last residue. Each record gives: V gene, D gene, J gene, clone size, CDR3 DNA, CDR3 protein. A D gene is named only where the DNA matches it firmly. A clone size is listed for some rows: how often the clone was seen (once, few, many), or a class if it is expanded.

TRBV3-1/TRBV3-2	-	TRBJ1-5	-	TGTGCCAGCTCCCAAGAAGGAGGTCAGCCCCAGCATTTT	CASSQEGGQPQHF
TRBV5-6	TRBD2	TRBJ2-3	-	TGTGCCAGCACAAACCTTGACCGGGACTACCTCACAGATACGCAGTATTTT	CASTNLDRDYLTDTQYF
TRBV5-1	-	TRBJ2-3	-	TGCGCCAGCAGCTTGGAGGGCAGGGACACAGATACGCAGTATTTT	CASSLEGRDTDTQYF
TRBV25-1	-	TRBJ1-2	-	TGTGCCAGCTCCCTAAACTATGGCTACACCTTC	CASSLNYGYTF
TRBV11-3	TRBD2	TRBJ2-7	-	TGTGCCAGCAGCCCCCACGGGGCGGGGGGGGAGCAGTACTTC	CASSPHGAGGEQYF
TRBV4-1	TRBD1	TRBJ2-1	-	TGCGCCAGCAGCCAAGCCGTGACAGGGGGCCTTAATTCCTACAATGAGCAGTTCTTC	CASSQAVTGGLNSYNEQFF
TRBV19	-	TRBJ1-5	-	TGTGCCAGTAGTATTGTTAGTCAGCCCCAGCATTTT	CASSIVSQPQHF
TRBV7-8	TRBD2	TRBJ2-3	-	TGTGCCAGCAGCTTATCGGCTAGCGGGGGGGCAACAGATACGCAGTATTTT	CASSLSASGGATDTQYF
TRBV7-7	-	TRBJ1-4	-	TGTGCCAGCAGCTTGGGGCAGAATGAAAAACTGTTTTTT	CASSLGQNEKLFF
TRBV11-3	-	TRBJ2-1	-	TGTGCCAGCGGGGGTTGGGAGGGGGACAATGAGCAGTTCTTC	CASGGWEGDNEQFF
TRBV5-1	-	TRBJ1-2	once	TGCGCCAGCAGCCTCTACCGGGCTAACTATGGCTACACCTTC	CASSLYRANYGYTF
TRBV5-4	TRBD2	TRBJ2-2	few	TGTGCCAGCAGCTTCGGGGGGGCGGACACCGGGGAGCTGTTTTTT	CASSFGGADTGELFF
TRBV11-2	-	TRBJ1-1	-	TGTGCCAGCAGCTTAACGCAGACAGGCGAAGCTTTCTTT	CASSLTQTGEAFF
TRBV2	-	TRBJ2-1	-	TGTGCCAGCAATGGGGCACCGGGAGCTGAGCAGTTCTTC	CASNGAPGAEQFF
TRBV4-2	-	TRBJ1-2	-	TGTGCCAGCAGCCAAGACACGGATGGCTACACCTTC	CASSQDTDGYTF
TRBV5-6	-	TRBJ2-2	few	TGTGCCAGCAGCTTGGGGTCAGGGGACACCGGGGAGCTGTTTTTT	CASSLGSGDTGELFF
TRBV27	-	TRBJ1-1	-	TGTGCCAGCAGTTCATGGTTTTCGGAGGGCTTGGAAATCATGAACACTGAAGCTTTCTTT	CASSSWFSEGLEIMNTEAFF
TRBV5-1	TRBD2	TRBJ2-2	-	TGCGCCAGCAGCTATCAGAGCGGGGGGGCTATCAGGAACACCGGGGAGCTGTTTTTT	CASSYQSGGAIRNTGELFF
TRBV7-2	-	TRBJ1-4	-	TGTGCCGGCTTTACAGGTTATAATGAAAAACTGTTTTTT	CAGFTGYNEKLFF
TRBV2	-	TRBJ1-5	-	TGTGCCAGCAGTGAAGTGGCGGGCGCAAGCAATCAGCCCCAGCATTTT	CASSEVAGASNQPQHF
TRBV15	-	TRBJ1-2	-	TGTGCCACCAGCAGAGATCTTGAGGGTAACTATGGCTACACCTTC	CATSRDLEGNYGYTF
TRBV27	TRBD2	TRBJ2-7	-	TGTGCCAGCAGTTGGGTAGCGGGGGATTACGAGCAGTACTTC	CASSWVAGDYEQYF
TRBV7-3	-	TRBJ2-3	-	TGTGCCAGCAGCTTATCAGCGGAACACCATACGCAGTATTTT	CASSLSAEHHTQYF